This T cell receptor beta chain was found in a study of CD8+CD57+ T cells in acquired aplastic anemia. Both TCR beta VDJ combination and CDR3 sequence profiling were carried out. Genomic DNA was the template for this profiling. TCRdb reprocessed the reads with MiXCR, giving one entry per CDR3 protein. In the table there are about 470,000 distinct CDR3 sequences, around 33% of which are singletons. Sequencing involved patients with CD8+CD57+ cell expansion previously shown by flow cytometry. The patients, all of them, had severe acquired aplastic anemia. The germline V gene has CDR1 SGHTA and CDR2 FQGTGA. The V end lost 5 bases, the J end lost 2 bases, and 15 bases lay between the germline ends. The length of the CDR3 is 15 residues.

The receptor comes from a human donor with aplastic anemia. This rearrangement joins TRBV7-3 to TRBJ1-1, with D uncertain. Source material: sorted CD4+, CD8+, or CD8+CD57+ T cells (not recorded which) from PBMCs. In nucleotides, the CDR3 is TGTGCCAGCAGCAGACCGGATTACGGAAACACTGAAGCTTTCTTT. Translated: CASSRPDYGNTEAFF.